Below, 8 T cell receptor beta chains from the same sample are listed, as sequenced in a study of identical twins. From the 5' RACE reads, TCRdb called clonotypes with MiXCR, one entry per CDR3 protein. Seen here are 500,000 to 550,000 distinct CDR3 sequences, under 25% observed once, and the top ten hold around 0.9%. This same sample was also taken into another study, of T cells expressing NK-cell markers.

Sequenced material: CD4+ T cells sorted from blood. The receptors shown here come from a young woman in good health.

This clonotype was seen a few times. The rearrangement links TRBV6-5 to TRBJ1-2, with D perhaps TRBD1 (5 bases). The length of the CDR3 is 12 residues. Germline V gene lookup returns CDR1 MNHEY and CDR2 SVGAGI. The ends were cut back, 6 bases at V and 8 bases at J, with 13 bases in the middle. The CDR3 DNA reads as TGTGCCAGCAGAACCAAGGGACTAGGCTACACCTTC. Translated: CASRTKGLGYTF.

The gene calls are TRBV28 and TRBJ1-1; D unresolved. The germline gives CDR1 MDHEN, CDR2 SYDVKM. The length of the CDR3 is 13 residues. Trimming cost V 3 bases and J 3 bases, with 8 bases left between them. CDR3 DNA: TGTGCCAGCAGTTTGTGGAGGTACACTGAAGCTTTCTTT. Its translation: CASSLWRYTEAFF.

The CDR3 protein is CASRIQASEDIQYF. Written as DNA, the CDR3 is TGCGCCAGCAGGATCCAGGCTAGCGAGGACATTCAGTACTTC. The chain recombines TRBV4-1 with TRBJ2-4, with a possible D match to TRBD2 (6 bases). The ends were cut back, 6 bases at V and 8 bases at J, with 17 bases in the middle. The CDR3 is 14 amino acids. The germline gives CDR1 MGHRA, CDR2 YSYEKL.

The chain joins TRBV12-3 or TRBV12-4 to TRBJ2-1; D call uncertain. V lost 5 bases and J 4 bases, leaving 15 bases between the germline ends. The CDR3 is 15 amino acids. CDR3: CASSPRRTSYNEQFF. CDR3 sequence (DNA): TGTGCCAGCAGTCCCCGTAGGACCTCATACAATGAGCAGTTCTTC.

The CDR3 bases are TGTGCCAGCAGCTTGTGGACTAGCGGAAGCACAGATACGCAGTATTTT. It yields the protein CASSLWTSGSTDTQYF. The rearrangement joins TRBV7-9 to TRBJ2-3; 10 bases match TRBD2. J was trimmed by 0 bases and V by 3 bases; bases with no gene match: 3. The germline V gene has CDR1 SEHNR and CDR2 FQNEAQ (reference sequence). This CDR3 is 16 amino acids long.

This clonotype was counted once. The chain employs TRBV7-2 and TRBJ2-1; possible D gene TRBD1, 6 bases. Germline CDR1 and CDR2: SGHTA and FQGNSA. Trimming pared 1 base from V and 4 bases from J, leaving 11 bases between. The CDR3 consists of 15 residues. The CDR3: CASSLGGQRYNEQFF. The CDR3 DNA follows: TGTGCCAGCAGCTTAGGGGGGCAGAGATACAATGAGCAGTTCTTC.

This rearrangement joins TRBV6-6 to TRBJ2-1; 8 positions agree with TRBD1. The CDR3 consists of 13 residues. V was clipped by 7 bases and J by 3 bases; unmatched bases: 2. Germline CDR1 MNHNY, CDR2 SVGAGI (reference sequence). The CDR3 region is CASKTGDYNEQFF. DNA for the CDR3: TGTGCCAGCAAGACAGGGGACTACAATGAGCAGTTCTTC.

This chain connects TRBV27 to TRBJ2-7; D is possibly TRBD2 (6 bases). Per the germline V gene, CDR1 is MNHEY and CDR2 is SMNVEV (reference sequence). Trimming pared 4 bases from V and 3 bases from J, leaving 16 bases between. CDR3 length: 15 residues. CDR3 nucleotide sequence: TGTGCCAGCAGTTCGATCGGGGGTGGTTACTACGAGCAGTACTTC. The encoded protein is CASSSIGGGYYEQYF.